The clone carrying this TCR beta chain showed up just a few times. Its antigen is currently unknown. Deletions cut 6 bases from V and 3 bases from J, with 15 bases between. This CDR3 spans 13 amino acids. Germline V lookup: CDR1 SQVTM, CDR2 ANQGSEA. This entry belongs to a study of regulatory T cells in long-lasting Graves disease. Study outcomes and limitations: Accuracy could have been hurt by small sample size.

Time point in this sample: persistent/refractory GD, antithyroid drugs over 5 years with positive TRAb. PBMC-extracted RNA yielded the TCR library. TCR beta libraries were built with iRepertoire HTBI primers and Arm-PCR of CDR3 regions. TCRdb redid the calling of the multiplex PCR reads with MiXCR, one entry per CDR3 protein. Among around 400,000 distinct CDR3 sequences listed, about a quarter were seen once. The receptor was isolated from a female donor with Graves disease. Sequenced material: peripheral blood mononuclear cells (PBMCs), taken when the disease was refractory, from a patient treated with antithyroid drugs. The V gene is TRBV29-1, the J gene TRBJ2-7; D gene ambiguous. The CDR3 is CSVESTNSYEQYF. The CDR3 nucleotides read TGCAGCGTCGAATCGACGAACAGCTACGAGCAGTACTTC.